This T cell receptor beta chain was captured by sequencing in a study of OX40 agonist ivuxolimab in advanced cancers. The method was immunoSEQ multiplex PCR; TCRdb's version includes in-frame clones alone and lacks a portion of them. Of around 20,000 clones listed, around 78% are singletons. Germline V gives CDR1 MNHEY, CDR2 SMNVEV (reference sequence). The CDR3 contains 14 residues. V lost 5 bases and J lost 7, with 15 bases in between. This TCR was recovered from an adult with an advanced solid tumor such as melanoma, head and neck, liver or kidney cancer. Sequenced here: CD4+ or CD8+ T cells sorted from blood, sampled in a trial of the OX40 agonist ivuxolimab. The V gene is TRBV27, the J gene TRBJ2-1, with a possible D match to TRBD1 (6 bases). The CDR3 reads CASSGIQRGNEQFF. In DNA form, the CDR3 reads TGTGCCAGCAGTGGTATACAGAGGGGGAATGAGCAGTTCTTC.